These 6 T cell receptor beta chains were all obtained from the same sample, sequenced in a study of CD4+ T cells in melanoma. The protocol was immunoSEQ multiplex PCR, while the TCRdb copy is restricted to in-frame clones and leaves out a portion. The sample has 15,000 or so clones, roughly four fifths seen once. The material sequenced was cells from a culture (not recorded whether cultured in vitro). The receptors here all came from a human donor with melanoma.

This clone turned up a few times. V and J are TRBV11-2 and TRBJ2-7; 7 bases are shared with TRBD1. Unmatched junction bases numbered 9, after V lost 5 bases and J lost 2 bases. Germline V gene sequence: CDR1 SGHAT, CDR2 FQNNGV. The CDR3 runs 15 residues. The CDR3 region has the DNA TGTGCCAGCAGCACCCACAGGGGTAGAGCCTACGAGCAGTACTTC. Encoded protein: CASSTHRGRAYEQYF.

V is TRBV9 and J is TRBJ2-1, with unresolved D. The CDR3 loop spans 15 amino acids. CDR1 is SGDLS and CDR2 is YYNGEE in the germline V gene. The V end lost 0 bases, the J end lost 1 base, and 8 bases lay between the germline ends. CDR3: CASSVGLVSYNEQFF. CDR3 DNA: TGTGCCAGCAGCGTAGGGCTAGTATCCTACAATGAGCAGTTCTTC. Full variable domain (rest looked up from reference TRBV9 and TRBJ2-1): DSGVTQTPKHLITATGQRVTLRCSPRSGDLSVYWYQQSLDQGLQFLIQYYNGEERAKGNILERFSAQQFPDLHSELNLSSLELGDSALYFCASSVGLVSYNEQFFGPGTRLTVL.

The V gene is TRBV5-1, the J gene TRBJ1-2, with 7 bases matching TRBD1. With 3 bases clipped from V and 2 bases from J, the junction kept 1 base outside the gene matches. This CDR3 is 13 amino acids long. CDR1 and CDR2 (germline): SGHRS, YFSETQ. CDR3 nucleotides: TGCGCCAGCAGCTCGGGACAGAACTATGGCTACACCTTC. Its translation: CASSSGQNYGYTF.

The chain employs TRBV5-4 and TRBJ2-5; possibly TRBD1 for D (7 bases). The germline CDR1 and CDR2 sequences are SGHNT and YYREEE (reference sequence). V shed 4 bases and J shed 2 bases, with 21 bases lying between them. The CDR3 is 17 residues long. Here the CDR3 reads CASSQGGRGRYQETQYF. The CDR3 DNA is TGTGCCAGCAGCCAGGGGGGCAGGGGAAGATATCAAGAGACCCAGTACTTC. Full variable domain (missing parts from reference TRBV5-4 and TRBJ2-5): ETGVTQSPTHLIKTRGQQVTLRCSSQSGHNTVSWYQQALGQGPQFIFQYYREEENGRGNFPPRFSGLQFPNYSSELNVNALELDDSALYLCASSQGGRGRYQETQYFGPGTRLLVL.

This chain connects TRBV11-2 to TRBJ1-1; the D is unclear. Germline CDR1 reads SGHAT; CDR2 reads FQNNGV. The CDR3 length is 13 residues. Deletions cut 2 bases from V and 4 bases from J, with 8 bases between. The CDR3 DNA reads TGTGCCAGCAGCTTAACCTCGCTCACTGAAGCTTTCTTT. Translation gives CASSLTSLTEAFF.

This sequence joins TRBV5-4 and TRBJ2-1, with a tentative D call TRBD2 (6 bases). V was clipped by 4 bases and J by 6 bases, with 14 bases between them. Germline V gene sequence: CDR1 SGHNT, CDR2 YYREEE (reference sequence). This CDR3 is built from 14 residues. The CDR3 loop reads CASSRGTPPNEQFF. The CDR3 DNA sequence: TGTGCCAGCAGCCGCGGGACTCCCCCCAATGAGCAGTTCTTC.